This TCR beta chain was found in a study of blood T cell repertoires in COVID-19. Overall study: Sites across the United States, Italy and Spain contributed samples from acute and convalescent COVID-19. The cDNA or gDNA used as material had been derived from T cells, B-cell-depleted T cells, or PBMCs.

To note about this clone: The sample has other DNA sequences that encode this CDR3 too.

Germline CDR1 reads SGHTA; CDR2 reads FQGNSA. Trimming pared 2 bases from V and 5 bases from J, leaving 10 bases between. The CDR3 sequence is 14 residues long. Per the study methods: Estimated nucleated cell counts came from reference gene primer amplification. Assay used: immunoSEQ multiplex PCR; TCRdb lists only in-frame clones, some missing. V and J calls plus clone size are reproduced from that table; the DNA served to infer D and trimming. The sample includes under 40,000 clones, approximately 95% of them seen just once. The clonotype comes from a male donor with active COVID-19. The chain joins TRBV7-2 to TRBJ2-1; D may be TRBD2 (6 bases). Sequencing input: peripheral blood. The CDR3 region is CASSLLTRNNEQFF. The CDR3 DNA is TGTGCCAGCAGCTTATTGACTAGAAACAATGAGCAGTTCTTC.